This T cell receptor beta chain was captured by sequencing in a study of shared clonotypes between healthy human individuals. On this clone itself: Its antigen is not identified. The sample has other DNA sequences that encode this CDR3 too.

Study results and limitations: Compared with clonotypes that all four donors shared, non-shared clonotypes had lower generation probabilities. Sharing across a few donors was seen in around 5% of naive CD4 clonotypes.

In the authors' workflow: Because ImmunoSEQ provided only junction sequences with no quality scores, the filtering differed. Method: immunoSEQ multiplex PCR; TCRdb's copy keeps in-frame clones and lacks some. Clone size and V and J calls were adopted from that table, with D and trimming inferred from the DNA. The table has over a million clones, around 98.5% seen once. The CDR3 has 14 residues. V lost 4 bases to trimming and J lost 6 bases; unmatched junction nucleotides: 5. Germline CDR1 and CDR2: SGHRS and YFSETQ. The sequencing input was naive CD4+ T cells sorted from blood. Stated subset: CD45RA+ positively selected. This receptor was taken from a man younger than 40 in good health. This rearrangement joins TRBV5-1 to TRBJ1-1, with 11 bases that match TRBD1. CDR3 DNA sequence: TGCGCCAGCAGCCTAGGGACAGGGGGACCTGAAGCTTTCTTT. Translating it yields CASSLGTGGPEAFF.